The 19 T cell receptor beta chains listed next were all sequenced from one sample in a study of blood T cell repertoires in COVID-19. Sequencing used immunoSEQ multiplex PCR; TCRdb keeps in-frame clones, though not all of them. This sample has 85,000 to 100,000 clones, with around 84% found just once. Source material: peripheral blood. The receptors derive from a woman aged 60-75 years in a cohort sampled during active or convalescent COVID-19.

The J gene is TRBJ2-1, the V gene TRBV10-3, with 8 bases fitting TRBD2. The germline gives CDR1 ENHRY, CDR2 SYGVKD. Unmatched junction bases numbered 9, after V lost 10 bases and J lost 1 base. The length of the CDR3 is 15 residues. The CDR3 coding sequence is TGTGCCACCAAACCGGGACTAGGGTCCTACAATGAGCAGTTCTTC. Translated: CATKPGLGSYNEQFF.

The J gene is TRBJ1-5, the V gene TRBV19; 8 bases map to TRBD1. Germline CDR1 reads LNHDA; CDR2 reads SQIVND (reference sequence). The CDR3 runs 14 residues. The trim removed 6 bases at V and 7 bases at J, leaving 8 bases unmatched. The CDR3, as DNA: TGTGCCAGTAGGGAGACAGGGGTACAGCAGCCCCAGCATTTT. Protein product: CASRETGVQQPQHF.

The rearrangement uses TRBV27 and TRBJ1-2; 7 nucleotides agree with TRBD1. V gave up 6 bases and J gave up 3 bases; unmatched junction bases: 13. This CDR3 is built from 16 residues. Per the germline V gene, CDR1 is MNHEY and CDR2 is SMNVEV (reference sequence). CDR3 loop: CASRRQGGFGDYGYTF. The CDR3 region has the DNA TGTGCCAGCAGAAGACAGGGTGGGTTTGGGGACTATGGCTACACCTTC.

The chain recombines TRBV5-1 with TRBJ2-1; D perhaps matches TRBD1 (8 bases). There are 17 residues in the CDR3. With 0 bases removed from V and 6 bases from J, the gap between germline ends came to 19 bases. Germline values: CDR1 SGHRS, CDR2 YFSETQ. CDR3 loop: CASSLGMGAGQVNEQFF. The CDR3 DNA reads TGCGCCAGCAGCTTGGGAATGGGAGCGGGACAGGTCAATGAGCAGTTCTTC. The full variable domain, in which reference TRBV5-1 and TRBJ2-1 provide the parts outside the CDR3, is KAGVTQTPRYLIKTRGQQVTLSCSPISGHRSVSWYQQTPGQGLQFLFEYFSETQRNKGNFPGRFSGRQFSNSRSEMNVSTLELGDSALYLCASSLGMGAGQVNEQFFGPGTRLTVL.

The gene calls are TRBV6-5 and TRBJ1-2, with D possibly being TRBD1 (6 bases). This CDR3 comprises 14 residues. Germline-derived CDR1 and CDR2 are MNHEY and SVGAGI. V lost 5 bases and J 0 bases, leaving 10 bases between the germline ends. CDR3 sequence: CASSPGQTNYGYTF. Here the CDR3 DNA reads TGTGCCAGCAGTCCTGGACAGACTAACTATGGCTACACCTTC.

The chain uses TRBV6-6 and TRBJ2-7; TRBD1 matches at 10 bases. There are 14 residues in the CDR3. From germline, CDR1 is MNHNY and CDR2 SVGAGI (reference sequence). Trimming removed 6 bases from V and 0 bases from J; junction bases left unmatched: 2. This CDR3 reads CASRGTGASYEQYF. As DNA, the CDR3 is TGTGCCAGCAGAGGGACAGGGGCCTCCTACGAGCAGTACTTC.

The chain recombines TRBV5-4 with TRBJ1-3; 9 bases line up with TRBD1. The ends lost 1 base at V and 3 bases at J; junction bases unmatched: 5. This CDR3 is 16 amino acids long. Germline V gives CDR1 SGHNT, CDR2 YYREEE (reference sequence). CDR3 loop: CASSLSDRGFGNTIYF. In DNA, the CDR3 is TGTGCCAGCAGCTTGTCCGACAGGGGGTTTGGAAACACCATATATTTT.

This chain uses TRBV5-5 with TRBJ1-5; the D gene is possibly TRBD1 (5 bases). V was pared by 4 bases and J by 3 bases, with 14 bases between. The germline V gene encodes CDR1 SGHKS and CDR2 YYEKEE (reference sequence). The CDR3 runs to 15 residues. The CDR3: CASSPIGGTNQPQHF. DNA for the CDR3: TGTGCCAGCAGCCCGATCGGGGGTACCAATCAGCCCCAGCATTTT.

The chain uses TRBV11-2 and TRBJ2-5, with D perhaps TRBD2 (7 bases). The CDR3 extends over 14 amino acids. The V gene lost 1 base and the J gene lost 3 bases, with 9 bases spanning the gap. CDR1 is SGHAT and CDR2 is FQNNGV in the germline V gene. The CDR3 DNA follows: TGTGCCAGCAGCTTAGTAGGGGGGGAAGAGACCCAGTACTTC. It is translated as CASSLVGGEETQYF.

This sequence joins TRBV4-1 and TRBJ2-1, with TRBD2 matching over 7 bases. J gave up 6 bases and V 1 base, and 12 bases lay outside the gene matches. The CDR3 covers 17 residues. Looked up from germline, CDR1 is MGHRA and CDR2 is YSYEKL. CDR3 nucleotides: TGCGCCAGCAGCCAAGTTTATCAGCGGGGAAGTTCCAATGAGCAGTTCTTC. Amino acids: CASSQVYQRGSSNEQFF.

This chain uses TRBV3-1 (or the pseudogene TRBV3-2) with TRBJ2-7; 7 bases fit TRBD1. CDR1 and CDR2 from the germline V gene are LGHDT and YNNKEL (reference sequence). V lost 3 bases to trimming and J lost 1 base; unmatched junction nucleotides: 9. The CDR3 length is 16 residues. The CDR3 loop reads CASSHGDRALSYEQYF. The CDR3 DNA reads TGTGCCAGCAGCCACGGTGACAGGGCCCTATCCTACGAGCAGTACTTC.

This clone has only a few counts. V gene TRBV28 combines with J gene TRBJ1-1; D is perhaps TRBD1 (5 bases). Trimming took 2 bases from V and 1 from J, leaving 8 bases between them. CDR1 is MDHEN, CDR2 SYDVKM, per germline. The CDR3 loop spans 14 amino acids. In DNA form, the CDR3 reads TGTGCCAGCAGTTTACAGGGTAGGAACACTGAAGCTTTCTTT. It translates to CASSLQGRNTEAFF. Full variable domain (outside the CDR3, taken from reference TRBV28 and TRBJ1-1): DVKVTQSSRYLVKRTGEKVFLECVQDMDHENMFWYRQDPGLGLRLIYFSYDVKMKEKGDIPEGYSVSREKKERFSLILESASTNQTSMYLCASSLQGRNTEAFFGQGTRLTVV.

The genes are TRBV7-3 and TRBJ1-3, with D possibly TRBD1 on 6 matching bases. Germline loops: CDR1 SGHTA, CDR2 FQGTGA. There are 15 residues in the CDR3. Trimming shortened V by 5 bases and J by 7 bases, and 18 bases separated the two germline ends. The CDR3 DNA reads TGTGCCAGCAGCGTCGGGACAAAGCCCCTGAACACCATATATTTT. Its protein product is CASSVGTKPLNTIYF.

The DNA of the CDR3 is TGTGCCAGCAGCTTGGAGGGGGCAATTAATAATTCACCCCTCCACTTT. It is translated as CASSLEGAINNSPLHF. The chain couples TRBV5-8 to TRBJ1-6, with 7 bases identical to TRBD1. J gave up 5 bases and V 0 bases, and 5 bases lay outside the gene matches. This CDR3 has 16 amino acids. CDR1 and CDR2 (germline): SGHTS, YDEGEE.

This chain uses TRBV5-5 with TRBJ2-7; possibly TRBD1 for D (5 bases). Germline-derived CDR1 and CDR2 are SGHKS and YYEKEE (reference sequence). The CDR3 spans 13 residues. V shed 4 bases and J shed 0 bases, with 8 bases lying between them. The chain's CDR3 is CASSEDISYEQYF. The CDR3 coding sequence is TGTGCCAGCAGCGAGGACATCTCCTACGAGCAGTACTTC.

The CDR3 region has the DNA TGTGCCAGCAACGGACTAGCGGGAGCGGGCGAGCAGTACTTC. Translating it yields CASNGLAGAGEQYF. The rearrangement links TRBV27 to TRBJ2-7; 13 positions match TRBD2. V gave up 7 bases and J gave up 6 bases; unmatched junction bases: 6. The CDR3 runs 14 residues. The germline CDR1 and CDR2 sequences are MNHEY and SMNVEV (reference sequence).

The chain employs TRBV4-1 and TRBJ2-2; D not certain. Looked up from germline, CDR1 is MGHRA and CDR2 is YSYEKL. V lost 3 bases, J lost 2 bases, and 10 bases lay in between. The CDR3 totals 15 residues. The CDR3 sequence: CASSQGWINTGELFF. The CDR3 DNA is TGCGCCAGCAGCCAGGGCTGGATTAACACCGGGGAGCTGTTTTTT.

The rearrangement uses TRBV4-1 and TRBJ1-1; no clear D gene. The CDR3 is 11 amino acids. Germline V CDR1 and CDR2: MGHRA, YSYEKL. V lost 5 bases, J lost 8 bases, and 9 bases lay in between. The chain's CDR3 is CASSFQSEAFF. The CDR3, as DNA: TGCGCCAGCAGCTTCCAGTCGGAAGCTTTCTTT.

This chain joins TRBV5-1 and TRBJ2-5; 11 positions agree with TRBD2. V lost 2 bases and J lost 5; bases outside the gene matches: 5. This CDR3 has 15 residues. Germline V gives CDR1 SGHRS, CDR2 YFSETQ. CDR3 amino acids: CASSFSGGAEETQYF. The CDR3 nucleotides are TGCGCCAGCAGCTTTAGCGGGGGGGCCGAGGAGACCCAGTACTTC.